This T cell receptor beta chain is drawn from a study of control samples from healthy donors and cancer patients. Some clones are missing from TCRdb's copy, which holds only in-frame ones; the method was immunoSEQ multiplex PCR. The sample lists approximately 170,000 clones; roughly 90% were seen once. The receptor comes from a woman aged 45-59 years in good health. The sample taken for sequencing was blood.

The CDR3 spells CASSHPTGGNEKLFF. The CDR3 DNA reads as TGTGCCAGCAGCCATCCTACAGGGGGGAATGAAAAACTGTTTTTT. J is TRBJ1-4 and V is TRBV16; 8 bases are a match to TRBD1. The CDR3 consists of 15 residues. Germline V gene sequence: CDR1 KGHSY, CDR2 FQNENV. Unmatched junction bases numbered 5, after V lost 3 bases and J lost 5 bases.